This TCR beta chain was documented in a study of OX40 agonist ivuxolimab in advanced cancers. The overall study: Patients received ivuxolimab, an intravenous treatment, every 2 weeks at 0.01 to 10 mg/kg. The eligibility criteria allowed prior anti-PD-1, anti-PD-L1 or anti-CTLA-4 therapy, and 30% to 40% had some.

On cycle 4 day 1 and cycle 7 day 1, as well as at baseline, blood was sampled. Germline trimming cut 3 bases from V and 1 base from J; bases unmatched to any gene: 8. The germline V gene has CDR1 SGHRS and CDR2 YFSETQ. This CDR3 contains 16 residues. This clone was recorded once. Clones were read by immunoSEQ multiplex PCR, and TCRdb kept only the in-frame ones, dropping some. Of tens of thousands of clones in the sample, around four fifths were seen once. Here the sequenced sample was CD4+ or CD8+ T cells sorted from blood, taken in a trial of the OX40 agonist ivuxolimab. V and J are TRBV5-1 and TRBJ1-1; 8 bases fit TRBD1. The source is an adult with an advanced solid tumor such as melanoma, head and neck, liver or kidney cancer. CDR3 region: CASSYTGGSTNTEAFF. For the CDR3, the DNA is TGCGCCAGCAGCTACACAGGGGGGAGTACGAACACTGAAGCTTTCTTT.